This T cell receptor (beta chain) was obtained from a study of shared clonotypes between healthy human individuals. As to this clone: What it binds is not known.

This CDR3 has 13 residues. Germline V gene lookup returns CDR1 MDHEN and CDR2 SYDVKM. V lost 9 bases to trimming and J lost 4 bases, with 13 bases between them. General study findings and limits: Non-shared clonotypes displayed generation probabilities falling below those of clonotypes present in all four donors.

Libraries were prepared by immunoSEQ multiplex PCR; TCRdb keeps only in-frame clonotypes and omits some of them. The table includes about 2.3 million clones, 93% detected once. The study drew its donors from healthy HIV-negative adults without recent acute infections or vaccinations. The study separated CD4+ cells into CD45RA+ naive and CD45RA-negative memory subsets. The chain employs TRBV28 and TRBJ2-1, with D possibly TRBD2 on 6 matching bases. The specimen sequenced was naive CD4+ T cells from PBMCs. Indicated subset: CD45RA+ positively selected. This TCR was sampled from a man in his late teens or twenties in good health. Some clones in this sample may be carry-over from other donors' samples. The CDR3 DNA sequence: TGTGCCAGTCGGGACTCCGGATACAATGAGCAGTTCTTC. Protein product: CASRDSGYNEQFF.